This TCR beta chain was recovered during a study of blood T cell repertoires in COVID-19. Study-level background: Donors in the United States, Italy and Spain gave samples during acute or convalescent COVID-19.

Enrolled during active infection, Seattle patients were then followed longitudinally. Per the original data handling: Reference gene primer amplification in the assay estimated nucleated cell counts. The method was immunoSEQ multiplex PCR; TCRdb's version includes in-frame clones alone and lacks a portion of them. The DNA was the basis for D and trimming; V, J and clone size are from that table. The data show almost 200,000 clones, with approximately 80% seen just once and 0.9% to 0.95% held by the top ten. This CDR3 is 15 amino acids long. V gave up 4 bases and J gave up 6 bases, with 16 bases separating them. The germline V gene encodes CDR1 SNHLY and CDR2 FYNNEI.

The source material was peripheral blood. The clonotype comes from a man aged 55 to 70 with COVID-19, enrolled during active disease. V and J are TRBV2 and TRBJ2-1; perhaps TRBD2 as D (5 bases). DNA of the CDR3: TGTGCCAGCAGTGTGCAGAGAGTGAGGGTCAATGAGCAGTTCTTC. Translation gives CASSVQRVRVNEQFF.